This T cell receptor beta chain was captured by sequencing in a study of CD8 T cells in Susac syndrome. With random hexamers, about 0.5 to 1 ug RNA was reverse transcribed. TCRdb used MiXCR to reprocess the immunoSEQ multiplex PCR reads, holding one entry per CDR3 protein. The sample records around 190,000 distinct CDR3 sequences, approximately 94% being singletons. V was pared by 0 bases and J by 0 bases, with 6 bases between. The CDR3 has 14 residues. The germline gives CDR1 SGDLS, CDR2 YYNGEE. Healthy donors served as age- and sex-matched controls. The sequencing input was CD4+ T cells from PBMCs. The V and J genes are TRBV9 and TRBJ1-1; D ambiguous. This TCR was sampled from a human donor in good health. In DNA, the CDR3 is TGTGCCAGCAGCGTAGTTGCGGTGAACACTGAAGCTTTCTTT. It is translated as CASSVVAVNTEAFF.